The 20 T cell receptor beta chains below come from one sample, sequenced in a study of cytomegalovirus exposure and HLA in healthy donors. PCR used 60 Vbeta primers and 13 Jbeta primers. Sequenced by immunoSEQ multiplex PCR; TCRdb stores in-frame clones only, minus some. The table lists some 60,000 clones, roughly 80% of them singletons, with around 1.7% in the top ten. Sequencing was done on a sample of PBMCs. Receptor source: a man between 40 and 49 years old in good health and CMV-seronegative.

The chain uses TRBV5-1 and TRBJ1-2; weak D call: TRBD1 (5 bases). The CDR3 runs to 13 residues. Trimming removed 7 bases from V and 6 bases from J, with 16 bases in between. Germline CDR1 is SGHRS and CDR2 is YFSETQ. The chain's CDR3 is CASGYGGSDGYTF. The CDR3 region has the DNA TGCGCCAGCGGTTACGGGGGTTCCGATGGCTACACCTTC.

This clone was counted a single time. V usage is TRBV5-6 and J usage is TRBJ1-5; TRBD1 aligns across 7 bases. Trimming at V came to 0 bases and at J to 7 bases, leaving 7 bases not matched to a gene. CDR1 is SGHDT and CDR2 is YYEEEE in the germline V gene. The CDR3 has 15 residues. The CDR3 DNA reads as TGTGCCAGCAGCTTGGCCGGGACAGCGTCCCAGCCCCAGCATTTT. As protein: CASSLAGTASQPQHF.

The chain combines TRBV27 with TRBJ1-6; D possibly corresponds to TRBD1 (6 bases). V was pared by 2 bases and J by 10 bases, with 15 bases between. Germline values: CDR1 MNHEY, CDR2 SMNVEV (reference sequence). The CDR3 covers 15 residues. The CDR3 DNA is TGTGCCAGCAGTTTAGGGGGGGCAGGTAGATCACCCCTCCACTTT. It yields the protein CASSLGGAGRSPLHF.

This chain uses TRBV28 with TRBJ1-1; D is unclear. Trimming removed 8 bases from V and 4 bases from J, with 20 bases in between. Germline lookup yields CDR1 MDHEN and CDR2 SYDVKM. This CDR3 has 15 amino acids. This CDR3 is CASFPQSSGGTEAFF. The CDR3, as DNA: TGTGCCAGCTTTCCCCAATCTTCCGGCGGCACTGAAGCTTTCTTT.

V is TRBV11-3 and J is TRBJ1-6; D is perhaps TRBD1 (6 bases). From germline, CDR1 is SGHNT and CDR2 YENEEA. The CDR3 length is 15 residues. V dropped 5 bases and J dropped 8 bases, with 16 bases sitting between them. CDR3 coding DNA: TGTGCCAGCAGCCACCACAGGGTGGCGGATTCACCCCTCCACTTT. This translates into CASSHHRVADSPLHF. The whole variable domain, filled in from reference TRBV11-3 and TRBJ1-6, reads EAGVVQSPRYKIIEKKQPVAFWCNPISGHNTLYWYLQNLGQGPELLIRYENEEAVDDSQLPKDRFSAERLKGVDSTLKIQPAELGDSAVYLCASSHHRVADSPLHFGNGTRLTVT.

This clone came up once. V usage is TRBV9 and J usage is TRBJ1-1; unclear D gene. The CDR3 length is 15 residues. Trimming shortened V by 1 base and J by 0 bases, and 10 bases separated the two germline ends. Germline-derived CDR1 and CDR2 are SGDLS and YYNGEE. Here the CDR3 DNA reads TGTGCCAGCAGCGTAAATACGGACTTGAACACTGAAGCTTTCTTT. Its protein is CASSVNTDLNTEAFF.

The rearrangement uses TRBV10-3 and TRBJ1-5; TRBD1 matches 7 bases. CDR3 size: 13 residues. The ends lost 7 bases at V and 5 bases at J; junction bases unmatched: 5. Germline-derived CDR1 and CDR2 are ENHRY and SYGVKD. In DNA, the CDR3 is TGTGCCATCACCGGACAGGTTGATCAGCCCCAGCATTTT. Encoded protein: CAITGQVDQPQHF.

The chain has TRBV4-3 and TRBJ2-7, with D unresolved. The CDR3 is 14 amino acids. V was pared by 0 bases and J by 0 bases, with 6 bases between. Germline V gene lookup returns CDR1 LGHNA and CDR2 YSLEER. The CDR3 DNA follows: TGCGCCAGCAGCCAAGATTACACCTCCTACGAGCAGTACTTC. This codes for CASSQDYTSYEQYF.

The J gene is TRBJ2-5, the V gene TRBV5-1; possible D gene TRBD1, 6 bases. CDR1 is SGHRS and CDR2 is YFSETQ in the germline V gene. The CDR3 has 15 residues. V was pared by 4 bases and J by 5 bases, with 18 bases between. CDR3 sequence: CASSRDKAGGETQYF. DNA for the CDR3: TGCGCCAGCAGCCGGGACAAAGCTGGGGGCGAGACCCAGTACTTC.

The chain recombines TRBV27 with TRBJ2-3; a weak D match, TRBD1 (5 bases). The CDR3 runs to 16 residues. V shed 9 bases and J shed 6 bases, with 25 bases lying between them. Germline V CDR1 and CDR2: MNHEY, SMNVEV (reference sequence). For the CDR3, the DNA is TGTGCCAGATTCCTGGCATCTTGGACAACTATGGATACGCAGTATTTT. Residues: CARFLASWTTMDTQYF.

This rearrangement joins TRBV30 to TRBJ2-6, with 7 bases matching TRBD1. CDR3 size: 15 residues. Germline V gives CDR1 GTSNPN, CDR2 SVGIG (reference sequence). After removal of 5 bases from V and 4 bases from J, the junction contained 8 bases not matched to a gene. CDR3 in DNA: TGTGCCTGGGCCCGGGACAGCTCGGGGGCCAACGTCCTGACTTTC. This encodes CAWARDSSGANVLTF.

The rearrangement links TRBV11-2 to TRBJ2-7; TRBD1 aligns across 11 bases. Germline CDR1 reads SGHAT; CDR2 reads FQNNGV. J lost 2 bases, V lost 2 bases, and 5 bases had no gene match. The CDR3 is 16 residues long. The CDR3 sequence is CASSLRGTGGTYEQYF. CDR3 DNA: TGTGCCAGCAGCTTACGGGGGACAGGGGGGACCTACGAGCAGTACTTC.

The chain recombines TRBV7-2 with TRBJ1-5; D ambiguous. The CDR3 has 17 amino acids. With 5 bases removed from V and 0 bases from J, the gap between germline ends came to 17 bases. Germline assignment: CDR1 SGHTA and CDR2 FQGNSA. The DNA of the CDR3 is TGTGCCAGCAGCCCAAGGCGGGGAACGAATAGCAATCAGCCCCAGCATTTT. Translated: CASSPRRGTNSNQPQHF.

The V and J genes are TRBV9 and TRBJ1-6; no firm D call. Trimming shortened V by 2 bases and J by 2 bases, and 11 bases separated the two germline ends. The CDR3 loop spans 16 amino acids. Germline V lookup: CDR1 SGDLS, CDR2 YYNGEE. CDR3 loop: CASSVGGNTYNSPLHF. DNA for the CDR3: TGTGCCAGCAGCGTGGGAGGGAATACCTATAATTCACCCCTCCACTTT.

This chain joins TRBV10-3 and TRBJ2-2; no clear D gene. CDR1 is ENHRY and CDR2 is SYGVKD in the germline V gene. V lost 6 bases to trimming and J lost 2 bases, with 10 bases between them. The CDR3 runs to 14 residues. CDR3 sequence (DNA): TGTGCCATCAGCCGGTTCGAAAACACCGGGGAGCTGTTTTTT. Translation: CAISRFENTGELFF.

The rearrangement links TRBV9 to TRBJ2-2; 10 nucleotides agree with TRBD1. J was trimmed by 5 bases and V by 4 bases; bases with no gene match: 11. Per germline, CDR1 SGDLS and CDR2 YYNGEE. The CDR3 runs to 17 residues. CDR3 nucleotides: TGTGCCAGCAGCTCCCAGGACAGGGGGGCATATACCGGGGAGCTGTTTTTT. Amino acids: CASSSQDRGAYTGELFF.

Notes on this clone: Other DNA sequences in the same sample also yield this CDR3. V and J are TRBV6-1 and TRBJ2-5, with 7 bases fitting TRBD1. J was trimmed by 5 bases and V by 4 bases; bases with no gene match: 7. In germline, CDR1 is MNHNS, CDR2 SASEGT. This CDR3 region has 14 residues. CDR3 sequence reads: CASSVVRGFETQYF. CDR3 bases: TGTGCCAGCAGTGTGGTCAGGGGGTTTGAGACCCAGTACTTC.

The chain joins TRBV13 to TRBJ1-2, with a possible D match to TRBD1 (5 bases). The CDR3 sequence is 12 residues long. CDR1 and CDR2 (germline): PRHDT, FYEKMQ (reference sequence). The V end lost 5 bases, the J end lost 5 bases, and 9 bases lay between the germline ends. For the CDR3, the DNA is TGTGCCAGCAGCGGGGGGGTTTATGGCTACACCTTC. Translation gives CASSGGVYGYTF.

V is TRBV5-5 and J is TRBJ2-1; 7 bases are a match to TRBD2. V gave up 0 bases and J gave up 6 bases; unmatched junction bases: 3. The CDR3 contains 14 residues. The germline CDR1 and CDR2 sequences are SGHKS and YYEKEE (reference sequence). Here the CDR3 reads CASSLVSGGNEQFF. The CDR3 nucleotides are TGTGCCAGCAGCTTGGTTTCGGGGGGCAATGAGCAGTTCTTC.

The CDR3 DNA sequence: TGTGCCAGCAGCGTAGCTACTTCATTTAATTCACCCCTCCACTTT. This encodes CASSVATSFNSPLHF. This sequence joins TRBV9 and TRBJ1-6; D not certain. Germline V gives CDR1 SGDLS, CDR2 YYNGEE. The CDR3 length is 15 residues. V was pared by 0 bases and J by 6 bases, with 10 bases between.